A single sample gave rise to the 21 T cell receptor beta chains below, sequenced in a study of cytomegalovirus exposure and HLA in healthy donors. Both 60 Vbeta primers and 13 Jbeta primers went into the PCR. Libraries were prepared by immunoSEQ multiplex PCR; TCRdb keeps only in-frame clonotypes and omits some of them. This sample has 150,000 to 200,000 clones, with around 74% found just once. Sequenced: PBMCs. The receptor set was obtained from a woman in her twenties or thirties in good health and CMV-seronegative.

The chain carries TRBV10-3 and TRBJ1-1; 7 bases align to TRBD1. The germline V gene encodes CDR1 ENHRY and CDR2 SYGVKD. The ends lost 4 bases at V and 2 bases at J; junction bases unmatched: 4. The CDR3 is made up of 14 amino acids. The CDR3, as DNA: TGTGCCATCAGTGGGGACAGCTATAACACTGAAGCTTTCTTT. Amino acid sequence: CAISGDSYNTEAFF.

This chain uses TRBV5-1 with TRBJ1-1, with D unresolved. The CDR3 spans 14 residues. The V gene lost 7 bases and the J gene lost 0 bases, with 13 bases spanning the gap. The V gene's germline CDR1 is SGHRS and CDR2 YFSETQ. The CDR3 loop is CASSPIPMNTEAFF. In nucleotides, the CDR3 is TGCGCCAGCTCCCCCATCCCCATGAACACTGAAGCTTTCTTT.

The chain joins TRBV30 to TRBJ1-1; no reliable D call. Per germline, CDR1 GTSNPN and CDR2 SVGIG (reference sequence). The CDR3 has 14 amino acids. V was trimmed by 8 bases and J by 0 bases, leaving 16 bases between them. The CDR3 DNA is TGTGCCACTAGACTCCACAACCTGAACACTGAAGCTTTCTTT. As protein: CATRLHNLNTEAFF.

The chain uses TRBV2 and TRBJ2-3, with TRBD1 identical over 9 bases. Germline CDR1 SNHLY, CDR2 FYNNEI. After removal of 6 bases from V and 3 bases from J, the junction contained 13 bases not matched to a gene. The CDR3 totals 17 residues. The CDR3 coding sequence is TGTGCCAGCAGGGGACAGGGAAGGGGTCGCACTACAGATACGCAGTATTTT. It yields the protein CASRGQGRGRTTDTQYF.

The V call is TRBV30, the J call TRBJ1-5, with a weak D call TRBD1 (5 bases). This CDR3 contains 15 residues. Germline CDR1 and CDR2: GTSNPN and SVGIG (reference sequence). With 1 base removed from V and 4 bases from J, the gap between germline ends came to 14 bases. The CDR3 spells CAWSASGQKNQPQHF. The CDR3 DNA is TGTGCCTGGAGTGCATCAGGGCAAAAAAATCAGCCCCAGCATTTT.

V usage is TRBV5-1 and J usage is TRBJ2-7; a possible D gene is TRBD2 (6 bases). Germline V gene lookup returns CDR1 SGHRS and CDR2 YFSETQ. V was clipped by 3 bases and J by 2 bases, with 9 bases between them. CDR3 length: 13 amino acids. Written as DNA, the CDR3 is TGCGCCAGCAGCTGGGAGGTACCCTACGAGCAGTACTTC. Its protein is CASSWEVPYEQYF.

The chain couples TRBV5-5 to TRBJ1-1; D is undetermined. The length of the CDR3 is 13 residues. Germline CDR1 reads SGHKS; CDR2 reads YYEKEE (reference sequence). V lost 4 bases, J lost 5 bases, and 12 bases lay in between. The CDR3: CASSLRSGTEAFF. The CDR3 region has the DNA TGTGCCAGCAGCCTTCGGTCGGGGACTGAAGCTTTCTTT.

In its sample, this clone was seen a few times. V usage is TRBV2 and J usage is TRBJ2-1; a possible D gene is TRBD2 (6 bases). The V end lost 7 bases, the J end lost 2 bases, and 15 bases lay between the germline ends. The CDR3 has 15 residues. Per the germline V gene, CDR1 is SNHLY and CDR2 is FYNNEI. CDR3 sequence (DNA): TGTGCCAGCACAATTCCTAGGAGGGCCTACAATGAGCAGTTCTTC. Encoded protein: CASTIPRRAYNEQFF.

The chain carries TRBV7-8 and TRBJ2-1; unclear D gene. CDR1 and CDR2 (germline): SGHVS, FQNEAQ. V shed 3 bases and J shed 5 bases, with 14 bases lying between them. CDR3 size: 15 residues. The CDR3 DNA reads TGTGCCAGCAGCTTCACCACCAACACAAACAATGAGCAGTTCTTC. Translation: CASSFTTNTNNEQFF.

The chain recombines TRBV1 with TRBJ1-2. TRBV1 is classified as a pseudogene. The CDR3 totals 12 residues. The CDR3 DNA follows: TGCACCAGCACCCGGGAGGGGCATGGCTACACCTTC. Amino acid sequence: CTSTREGHGYTF.

The chain carries TRBV6-1 and TRBJ1-1; D remains unclear. CDR3 length: 14 amino acids. The germline CDR1 and CDR2 sequences are MNHNS and SASEGT. The ends were cut back, 1 base at V and 3 bases at J, with 9 bases in the middle. CDR3 loop: CASSEVVEYTEAFF. DNA of the CDR3: TGTGCCAGCAGTGAAGTTGTGGAGTACACTGAAGCTTTCTTT.

This chain links TRBV5-1 with TRBJ1-4; D remains ambiguous. CDR3 length equals 13 residues. CDR1 is SGHRS and CDR2 is YFSETQ in the germline V gene. Trimming removed 4 bases at V and 10 bases at J, with 14 bases between. CDR3 in amino acids: CASSPQDSGKLFF. The CDR3 DNA follows: TGCGCCAGCAGCCCCCAGGACTCAGGAAAACTGTTTTTT.

The chain joins TRBV10-2 to TRBJ2-7; 9 nucleotides align to TRBD1. The CDR3 runs to 14 residues. Trimming at V came to 6 bases and at J to 2 bases, leaving 5 bases not matched to a gene. Germline assignment: CDR1 WSHSY and CDR2 SAAADI. The CDR3 protein is CASRPGQGTYEQYF. The CDR3 DNA reads as TGCGCCAGCAGGCCGGGACAGGGTACCTACGAGCAGTACTTC.

Only one count was recorded for this clone. The V and J genes are TRBV11-1 and TRBJ2-2; unclear D gene. The CDR3 consists of 14 residues. V lost 1 base to trimming and J lost 5 bases, with 8 bases between them. CDR1 is SGHAT and CDR2 is FQDESV in the germline V gene (reference sequence). CDR3 DNA: TGTGCCAGCAGCTTAGGGTTCGGGACCGGGGAGCTGTTTTTT. Its protein product is CASSLGFGTGELFF.

The chain has TRBV2 and TRBJ2-3, with a weak D call TRBD1 (6 bases). V was cut by 2 bases and J by 3 bases, with 12 bases left in between. The CDR3 has 15 residues. Germline CDR1 and CDR2: SNHLY and FYNNEI. The CDR3 loop is CASSEYQGPTDTQYF. The CDR3, as DNA: TGTGCCAGCAGTGAATATCAGGGGCCGACAGATACGCAGTATTTT.

The chain links TRBV15 to TRBJ2-1; D perhaps matches TRBD2 (6 bases). The CDR3 spans 13 residues. The germline CDR1 and CDR2 sequences are LNHNV and YYDKDF (reference sequence). The V end was cut by 0 bases, the J end by 14 bases, with 14 bases between. The DNA for the CDR3 is TGTGCCACCAGCAGAGAAGGGACTTCCAAAAAGTTCTTC. Translated, it gives CATSREGTSKKFF.

The chain is built from TRBV9 and TRBJ2-3, with D maybe TRBD1 (6 bases). This CDR3 is built from 16 residues. The germline V gene encodes CDR1 SGDLS and CDR2 YYNGEE. Trimming shortened V by 2 bases and J by 1 base, and 14 bases separated the two germline ends. The CDR3 DNA reads as TGTGCCAGCAGCGTTAGAACAGGGTACGGCACAGATACGCAGTATTTT. Its protein is CASSVRTGYGTDTQYF.

J is TRBJ2-2 and V is TRBV30; 9 bases map to TRBD1. The V gene end was trimmed by 5 bases and the J gene end by 5 bases; junction bases not matched to a gene: 6. The germline CDR1 and CDR2 sequences are GTSNPN and SVGIG (reference sequence). This CDR3 has 14 residues. The CDR3, as DNA: TGTGCCTGGCACCGGGACAGGGCGACCGGGGAGCTGTTTTTT. Its translation: CAWHRDRATGELFF.

With respect to this clone: Germline is not matched at one junction end, which may reflect a read error. For the CDR3, the DNA is TGCGCCAGCAGCTTGGGCAGGCCGCGGTCGACAGGGGAAATCTTC. Protein product: CASSLGRPRSTGEIF. J is TRBJ2-1 and V is TRBV5-1; 8 bases are a match to TRBD1. Germline-derived CDR1 and CDR2 are SGHRS and YFSETQ. The CDR3 contains 15 residues.

The chain employs TRBV30 and TRBJ2-5, with 8 bases fitting TRBD2. CDR3 length: 13 residues. In germline, CDR1 is GTSNPN, CDR2 SVGIG (reference sequence). J lost 4 bases, V lost 3 bases, and 4 bases had no gene match. The CDR3 here is CAWSGGARETQYF. DNA for the CDR3: TGTGCCTGGAGCGGGGGGGCCCGAGAGACCCAGTACTTC.

The genes are TRBV11-2 and TRBJ2-5, with a tentative D call TRBD2 (7 bases). The length of the CDR3 is 13 residues. V was trimmed by 5 bases and J by 4 bases, leaving 11 bases between them. CDR1 and CDR2 from the germline V gene are SGHAT and FQNNGV. CDR3 region: CASSGGAGETQYF. In nucleotides, the CDR3 is TGTGCCAGCAGCGGGGGGGCAGGAGAGACCCAGTACTTC.